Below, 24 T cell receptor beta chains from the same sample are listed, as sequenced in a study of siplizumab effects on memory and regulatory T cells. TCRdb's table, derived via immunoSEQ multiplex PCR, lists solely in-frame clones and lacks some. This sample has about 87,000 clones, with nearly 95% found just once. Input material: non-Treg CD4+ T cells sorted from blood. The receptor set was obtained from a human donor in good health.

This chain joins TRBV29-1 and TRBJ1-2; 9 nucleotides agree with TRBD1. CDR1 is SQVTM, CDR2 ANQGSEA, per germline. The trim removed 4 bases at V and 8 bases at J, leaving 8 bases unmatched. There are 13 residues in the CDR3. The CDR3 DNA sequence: TGCAGCGTTGTGGGACAGGGTGCTATCGGCTACACCTTC. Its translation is CSVVGQGAIGYTF. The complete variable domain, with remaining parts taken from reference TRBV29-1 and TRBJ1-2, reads SAVISQKPSRDICQRGTSLTIQCQVDSQVTMMFWYRQQPGQSLTLIATANQGSEATYESGFVIDKFPISRPNLTFSTLTVSNMSPEDSSIYLCSVVGQGAIGYTFGSGTRLTVV.

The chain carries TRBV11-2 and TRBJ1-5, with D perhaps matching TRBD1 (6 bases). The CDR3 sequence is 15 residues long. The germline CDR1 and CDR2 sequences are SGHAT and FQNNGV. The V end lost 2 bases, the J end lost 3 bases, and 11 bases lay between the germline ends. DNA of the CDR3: TGTGCCAGCAGCTTAACAGGGTCGGCCAATCAGCCCCAGCATTTT. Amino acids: CASSLTGSANQPQHF.

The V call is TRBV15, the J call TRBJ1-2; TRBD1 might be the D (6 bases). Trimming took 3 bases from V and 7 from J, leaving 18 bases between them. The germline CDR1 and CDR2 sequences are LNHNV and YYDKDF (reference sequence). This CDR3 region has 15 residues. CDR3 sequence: CATSRDSPSLVGYTF. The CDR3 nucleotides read TGTGCCACCAGCAGGGACAGTCCCTCGCTTGTTGGCTACACCTTC.

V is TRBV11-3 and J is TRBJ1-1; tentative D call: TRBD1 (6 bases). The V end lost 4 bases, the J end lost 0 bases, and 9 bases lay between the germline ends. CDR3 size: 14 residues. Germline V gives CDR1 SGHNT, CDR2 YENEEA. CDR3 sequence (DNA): TGTGCCAGCAGCTCAGGGGCGATGAACACTGAAGCTTTCTTT. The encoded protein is CASSSGAMNTEAFF.

CDR3 loop: CASRPSGMGETQYF. The CDR3 region has the DNA TGTGCCAGCAGGCCTAGCGGGATGGGAGAGACCCAGTACTTC. The rearrangement uses TRBV27 and TRBJ2-5, with 9 bases matching TRBD2. V dropped 6 bases and J dropped 4; count of bases not matched to a gene: 6. The CDR3 is made up of 14 amino acids. Germline CDR1 is MNHEY and CDR2 is SMNVEV (reference sequence).

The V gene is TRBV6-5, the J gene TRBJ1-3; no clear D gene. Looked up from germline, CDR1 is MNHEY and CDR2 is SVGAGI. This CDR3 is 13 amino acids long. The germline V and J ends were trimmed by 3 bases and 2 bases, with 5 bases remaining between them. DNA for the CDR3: TGTGCCAGCAGTTATACTGCTGGAAACACCATATATTTT. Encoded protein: CASSYTAGNTIYF.

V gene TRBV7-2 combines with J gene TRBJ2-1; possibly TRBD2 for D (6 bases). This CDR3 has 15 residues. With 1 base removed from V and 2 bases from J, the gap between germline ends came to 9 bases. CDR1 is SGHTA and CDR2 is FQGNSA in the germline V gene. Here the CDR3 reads CASSLGGIAYNEQFF. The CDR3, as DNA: TGTGCCAGCAGCTTAGGCGGGATCGCCTACAATGAGCAGTTCTTC.

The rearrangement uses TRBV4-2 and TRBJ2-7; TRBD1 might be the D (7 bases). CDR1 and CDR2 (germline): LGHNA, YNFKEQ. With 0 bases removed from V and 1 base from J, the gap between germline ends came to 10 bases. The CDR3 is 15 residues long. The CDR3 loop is CASSQDPGGSYEQYF. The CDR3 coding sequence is TGTGCCAGCAGCCAAGATCCAGGGGGGTCCTACGAGCAGTACTTC.

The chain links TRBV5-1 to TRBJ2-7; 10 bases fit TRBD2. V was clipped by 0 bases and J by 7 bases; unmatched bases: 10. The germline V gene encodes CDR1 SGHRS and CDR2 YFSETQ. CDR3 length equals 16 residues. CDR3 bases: TGCGCCAGCAGCTTGGAGTCGGGGGGACTAGCGAGAGAGCAGTACTTC. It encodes CASSLESGGLAREQYF.

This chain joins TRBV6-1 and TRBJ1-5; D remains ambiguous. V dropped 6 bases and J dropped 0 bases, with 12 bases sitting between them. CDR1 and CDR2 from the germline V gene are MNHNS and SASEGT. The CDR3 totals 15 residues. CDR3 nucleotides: TGTGCCAGCAGGGAACATGACAATAGCAATCAGCCCCAGCATTTT. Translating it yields CASREHDNSNQPQHF.

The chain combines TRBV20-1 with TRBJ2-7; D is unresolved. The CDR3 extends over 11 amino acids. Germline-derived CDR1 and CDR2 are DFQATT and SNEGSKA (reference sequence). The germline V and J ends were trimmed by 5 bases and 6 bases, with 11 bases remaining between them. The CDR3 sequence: CSAPRLGEQYF. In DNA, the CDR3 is TGCAGTGCTCCTCGACTTGGCGAGCAGTACTTC.

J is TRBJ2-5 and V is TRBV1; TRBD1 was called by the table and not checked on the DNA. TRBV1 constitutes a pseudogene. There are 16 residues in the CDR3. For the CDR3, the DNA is TGCACCAGCAGCCGCCCGGGACAGGGGGCTGGAGAGACCCAGTACTTC. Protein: CTSSRPGQGAGETQYF.

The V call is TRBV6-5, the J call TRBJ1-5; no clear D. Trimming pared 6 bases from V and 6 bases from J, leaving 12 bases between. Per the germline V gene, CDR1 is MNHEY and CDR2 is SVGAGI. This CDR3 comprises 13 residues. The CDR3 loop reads CASSTLGGQPQHF. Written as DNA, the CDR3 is TGTGCCAGCAGCACTTTGGGAGGTCAGCCCCAGCATTTT.

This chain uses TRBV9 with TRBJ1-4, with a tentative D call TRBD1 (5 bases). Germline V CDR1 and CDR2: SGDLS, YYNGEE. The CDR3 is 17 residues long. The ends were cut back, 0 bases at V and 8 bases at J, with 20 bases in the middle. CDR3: CASSVGVITRGEEKLFF. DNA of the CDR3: TGTGCCAGCAGCGTAGGCGTCATCACCCGGGGCGAGGAAAAACTGTTTTTT.

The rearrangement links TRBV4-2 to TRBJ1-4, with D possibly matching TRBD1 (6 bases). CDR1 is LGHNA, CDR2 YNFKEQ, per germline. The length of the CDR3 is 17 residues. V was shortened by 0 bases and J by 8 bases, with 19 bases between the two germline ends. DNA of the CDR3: TGTGCCAGCAGCCAAGAGTTTAGGCAGGGGTTGCGGGAAAAACTGTTTTTT. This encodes CASSQEFRQGLREKLFF.

CDR3 region: CASSSGGKTEAFF. The DNA for the CDR3 is TGTGCCAGCAGCTCAGGGGGCAAAACTGAAGCTTTCTTT. The V and J genes are TRBV6-5 and TRBJ1-1, with 8 bases matching TRBD1. Trimming cost V 6 bases and J 5 bases; bases outside gene matches: 5. The germline gives CDR1 MNHEY, CDR2 SVGAGI. The CDR3 totals 13 residues.

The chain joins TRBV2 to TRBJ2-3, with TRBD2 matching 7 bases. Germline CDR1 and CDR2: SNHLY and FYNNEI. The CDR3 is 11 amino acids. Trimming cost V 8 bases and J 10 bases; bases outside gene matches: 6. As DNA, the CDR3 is TGTGCCAGCGGCGTAGCGGGCGCGCAGTATTTT. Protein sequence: CASGVAGAQYF.

The CDR3 nucleotides read TGTGCCAGCAGTTTTCAGGGACGTGAGACCCAGTACTTC. Translation: CASSFQGRETQYF. The rearrangement uses TRBV27 and TRBJ2-5, with D perhaps matching TRBD1 or TRBD2 (5 bases each). The CDR3 is made up of 13 amino acids. The germline V and J ends were trimmed by 3 bases and 5 bases, with 10 bases remaining between them. Per germline, CDR1 MNHEY and CDR2 SMNVEV (reference sequence).

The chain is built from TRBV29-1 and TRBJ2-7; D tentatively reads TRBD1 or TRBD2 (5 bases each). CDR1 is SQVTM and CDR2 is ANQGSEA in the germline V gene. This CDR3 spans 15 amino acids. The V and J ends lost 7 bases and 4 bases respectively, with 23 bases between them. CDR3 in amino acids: CSALPWGDGAYEQYF. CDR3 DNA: TGCAGCGCCCTGCCGTGGGGAGACGGGGCGTACGAGCAGTACTTC.

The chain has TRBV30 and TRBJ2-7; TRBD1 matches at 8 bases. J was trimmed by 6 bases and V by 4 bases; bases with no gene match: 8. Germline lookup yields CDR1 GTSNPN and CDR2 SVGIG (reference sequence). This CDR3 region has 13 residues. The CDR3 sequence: CAWMRQGPAEQYF. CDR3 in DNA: TGTGCCTGGATGAGACAGGGGCCGGCCGAGCAGTACTTC.

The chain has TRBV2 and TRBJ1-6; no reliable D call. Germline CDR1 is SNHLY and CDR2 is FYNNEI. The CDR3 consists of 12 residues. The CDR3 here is CAWRPSVTPLHF. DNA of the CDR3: TGTGCTTGGCGGCCGTCAGTCACCCCCCTCCACTTT. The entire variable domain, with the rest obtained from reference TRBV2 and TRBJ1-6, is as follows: EPEVTQTPSHQVTQMGQEVILRCVPISNHLYFYWYRQILGQKVEFLVSFYNNEISEKSEIFDDQFSVERPDGSNFTLKIRSTKLEDSAMYFCAWRPSVTPLHFGNGTRLTVT.

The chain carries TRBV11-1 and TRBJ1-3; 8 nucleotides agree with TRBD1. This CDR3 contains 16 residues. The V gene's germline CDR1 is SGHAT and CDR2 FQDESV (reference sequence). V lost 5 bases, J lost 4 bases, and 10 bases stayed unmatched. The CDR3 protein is CASSTTTGVAGNTIYF. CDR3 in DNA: TGTGCCAGCAGCACCACGACAGGGGTAGCAGGAAACACCATATATTTT.

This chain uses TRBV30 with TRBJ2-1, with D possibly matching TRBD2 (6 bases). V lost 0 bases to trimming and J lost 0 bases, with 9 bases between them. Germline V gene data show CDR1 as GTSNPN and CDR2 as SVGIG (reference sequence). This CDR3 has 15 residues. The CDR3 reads CAWSVGSVSYNEQFF. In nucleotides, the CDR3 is TGTGCCTGGAGTGTCGGGAGCGTCTCCTACAATGAGCAGTTCTTC.

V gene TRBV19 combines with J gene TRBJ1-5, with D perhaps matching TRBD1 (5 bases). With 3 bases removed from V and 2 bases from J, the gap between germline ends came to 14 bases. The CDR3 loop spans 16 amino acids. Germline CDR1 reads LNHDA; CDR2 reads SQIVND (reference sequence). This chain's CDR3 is CASSILQGGGNQPQHF. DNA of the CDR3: TGTGCCAGTAGTATTCTCCAGGGAGGAGGCAATCAGCCCCAGCATTTT.